The 30 T cell receptor beta chains given below trace back to one sample, sequenced in a study of long-term antiretroviral therapy in people with HIV. Version v3.0 of the immunoSEQ assay was performed at survey level. Method: immunoSEQ multiplex PCR; TCRdb's copy keeps in-frame clones and lacks some. The sample contains 45,000 to 50,000 clones, about 81% of which appear only once. Sequencing used unsorted PBMCs, obtained 0.8 years after starting antiretroviral therapy. These receptors all stem from a woman aged 18-29 years with HIV.

The rearrangement joins TRBV28 to TRBJ1-5, with TRBD1 matching 7 bases. The germline gives CDR1 MDHEN, CDR2 SYDVKM. J gave up 7 bases and V 6 bases, and 6 bases lay outside the gene matches. This CDR3 has 13 amino acids. The CDR3 DNA reads TGTGCCAGCAGGACAGGGTTGTACCAGCCCCAGCATTTT. It codes for CASRTGLYQPQHF.

V usage is TRBV6-6 and J usage is TRBJ2-5, with a tentative D call TRBD1 (6 bases). Trimming pared 7 bases from V and 5 bases from J, leaving 17 bases between. The CDR3 is made up of 14 amino acids. The germline CDR1 and CDR2 sequences are MNHNY and SVGAGI (reference sequence). In nucleotides, the CDR3 is TGTGCCAGCACCAGGGGCCGGCAAGGGGAGACCCAGTACTTC. The encoded protein is CASTRGRQGETQYF.

The rearrangement joins TRBV6-1 to TRBJ2-5; D ambiguous. V was pared by 2 bases and J by 3 bases, with 10 bases between. The CDR3 runs to 14 residues. Germline V gene lookup returns CDR1 MNHNS and CDR2 SASEGT. CDR3 in DNA: TGTGCCAGCAGTGAACTGGCGCGGAAAGAGACCCAGTACTTC. Its protein product is CASSELARKETQYF.

V usage is TRBV4-3 and J usage is TRBJ1-5; no definite D call. V lost 3 bases to trimming and J lost 0 bases, with 9 bases between them. Germline V lookup: CDR1 LGHNA, CDR2 YSLEER. CDR3 length equals 15 residues. The CDR3 here is CASSQFVGSNQPQHF. In DNA form, the CDR3 reads TGCGCCAGCAGCCAGTTCGTTGGTAGCAATCAGCCCCAGCATTTT.

V gene TRBV28 combines with J gene TRBJ1-5; D not certain. The CDR3 has 15 amino acids. V lost 3 bases and J lost 8, with 17 bases in between. Germline V CDR1 and CDR2: MDHEN, SYDVKM. CDR3 DNA sequence: TGTGCCAGCAGTTTGGTAGGAACCTTCCACGAGCCCCAGCATTTT. As protein: CASSLVGTFHEPQHF.

The V call is TRBV4-3, the J call TRBJ1-2; tentative D call: TRBD1 (6 bases). Trimming left V 1 base short and J 8 bases short, with 20 bases between. The length of the CDR3 is 16 residues. Per germline, CDR1 LGHNA and CDR2 YSLEER. The CDR3 nucleotides read TGCGCCAGCAGCCAAGTGGCGGGGGGCCTCGGGGCGGGCTACACCTTC. Its protein product is CASSQVAGGLGAGYTF.

The chain carries TRBV4-1 and TRBJ2-7; 13 positions match TRBD2. This CDR3 is 18 amino acids long. The V and J ends lost 1 base and 3 bases, in that order; junction bases with no gene match: 9. From germline, CDR1 is MGHRA and CDR2 YSYEKL. The CDR3 DNA reads as TGCGCCAGCAGCCAAGCGACTAGCGGGAGGCAAGCTTACTACGAGCAGTACTTC. Its protein is CASSQATSGRQAYYEQYF.

This chain links TRBV11-3 with TRBJ1-2; TRBD1 might be the D (5 bases). Germline V gives CDR1 SGHNT, CDR2 YENEEA. The CDR3 contains 16 residues. Between the trimmed V and J ends, which lost 5 bases and 8 bases, there was a span of 24 bases. CDR3 sequence: CASSVGGGSFVGGYTF. DNA for the CDR3: TGTGCCAGCAGCGTTGGTGGGGGAAGCTTCGTGGGAGGCTACACCTTC.

This clone appeared a few times. The genes are TRBV18 and TRBJ1-1; no clear D gene. In germline, CDR1 is KGHSH, CDR2 LQKENI. The V end lost 3 bases, the J end lost 1 base, and 9 bases lay between the germline ends. The CDR3 is made up of 14 amino acids. The CDR3 DNA follows: TGTGCCAGCTCACCGGAGACTTCGAACACTGAAGCTTTCTTT. Translated, it gives CASSPETSNTEAFF.

The chain joins TRBV5-1 to TRBJ2-3, with D tentatively TRBD2 (6 bases). Trimming removed 0 bases at V and 2 bases at J, with 13 bases between. This CDR3 has 16 residues. CDR1 and CDR2 (germline): SGHRS, YFSETQ. The CDR3 loop is CASSLAGSPYTDTQYF. The DNA of the CDR3 is TGCGCCAGCAGCTTGGCCGGGAGTCCCTACACAGATACGCAGTATTTT.

The chain uses TRBV10-3 and TRBJ2-7; tentative D call: TRBD2 (6 bases). The CDR3 consists of 16 residues. Germline values: CDR1 ENHRY, CDR2 SYGVKD. Trimming cost V 0 bases and J 4 bases, with 16 bases left between them. The CDR3 here is CAISESLAREDYEQYF. CDR3 sequence (DNA): TGTGCCATCAGTGAGTCCCTAGCGAGAGAGGATTACGAGCAGTACTTC.

This clone was picked up one time. The genes are TRBV11-3 and TRBJ2-1; perhaps TRBD1 as D (5 bases). V was pared by 2 bases and J by 4 bases, with 9 bases between. CDR1 and CDR2 (germline): SGHNT, YENEEA. CDR3 length: 14 residues. The CDR3 DNA is TGTGCCAGCAGCTTACAGGGTCGGTACAATGAGCAGTTCTTC. It translates to CASSLQGRYNEQFF.

The rearrangement uses TRBV6-5 and TRBJ2-7, with a possible D match to TRBD2 (5 bases). Germline assignment: CDR1 MNHEY and CDR2 SVGAGI. With 0 bases removed from V and 5 bases from J, the gap between germline ends came to 8 bases. The CDR3 length is 13 residues. DNA of the CDR3: TGTGCCAGCAGTTACTCTAGCGTCCACGAGCAGTACTTC. Translating it yields CASSYSSVHEQYF.

J is TRBJ2-7 and V is TRBV11-3; the match to TRBD1 covers 7 bases. This CDR3 region has 13 residues. J was trimmed by 2 bases and V by 3 bases; bases with no gene match: 1. The germline V gene has CDR1 SGHNT and CDR2 YENEEA. Here the CDR3 DNA reads TGTGCCAGCAGCTTCGGACAGGCCTACGAGCAGTACTTC. It codes for CASSFGQAYEQYF.

This chain links TRBV7-8 with TRBJ2-7; D not resolved. V gave up 5 bases and J gave up 1 base, with 12 bases separating them. Per germline, CDR1 SGHVS and CDR2 FQNEAQ. This CDR3 contains 14 residues. This chain's CDR3 is CASSPIPPSYEQYF. Here the CDR3 DNA reads TGTGCCAGCAGCCCGATCCCTCCTTCCTACGAGCAGTACTTC.

The V and J genes are TRBV6-5 and TRBJ2-7, with D perhaps matching TRBD1 (6 bases). V gave up 10 bases and J gave up 2 bases, with 18 bases separating them. CDR1 is MNHEY and CDR2 is SVGAGI in the germline V gene. This CDR3 has 14 residues. CDR3 loop: CATTGPPPPYEQYF. In DNA, the CDR3 is TGTGCCACAACAGGGCCACCACCCCCCTACGAGCAGTACTTC.

The chain uses TRBV4-1 and TRBJ1-2; possible D gene TRBD1, 5 bases. V was clipped by 0 bases and J by 7 bases, with 15 bases between them. In germline, CDR1 is MGHRA, CDR2 YSYEKL. The CDR3 contains 15 residues. The CDR3 sequence: CASSQDEGLSSGYTF. CDR3 coding DNA: TGCGCCAGCAGCCAAGATGAGGGGTTATCAAGTGGCTACACCTTC.

This chain uses TRBV7-3 with TRBJ2-2, with D unclear. This CDR3 is built from 12 residues. Germline assignment: CDR1 SGHTA and CDR2 FQGTGA. V was trimmed by 5 bases and J by 4 bases, leaving 5 bases between them. Here the CDR3 reads CASSHSTGELFF. In DNA, the CDR3 is TGTGCCAGCAGCCACAGCACCGGGGAGCTGTTTTTT.

V usage is TRBV28 and J usage is TRBJ2-1, with 9 bases matching TRBD1. The CDR3 is 19 amino acids. Unmatched junction bases numbered 22, after V lost 4 bases and J lost 9 bases. The germline CDR1 and CDR2 sequences are MDHEN and SYDVKM. CDR3 amino acids: CASSSPRKPGRWTGVEQFF. The CDR3 bases are TGTGCCAGCAGTTCCCCACGTAAACCGGGACGGTGGACAGGGGTTGAGCAGTTCTTC.

V gene TRBV25-1 combines with J gene TRBJ1-2; no firm D call. V shed 4 bases and J shed 2 bases, with 11 bases lying between them. The CDR3 has 14 residues. Germline V gene lookup returns CDR1 MGHDK and CDR2 SYGVNS. This chain's CDR3 is CASSVGSLNYGYTF. CDR3 sequence (DNA): TGTGCCAGCAGTGTGGGCAGCCTGAACTATGGCTACACCTTC.

The V gene is TRBV28, the J gene TRBJ1-2, with D possibly matching TRBD1 (6 bases). Trimming left V 9 bases short and J 14 bases short, with 22 bases between. Germline V lookup: CDR1 MDHEN, CDR2 SYDVKM. The CDR3 covers 12 residues. This CDR3 reads CASEQGGVRSTF. CDR3 DNA: TGTGCCAGTGAACAGGGAGGGGTCAGGAGTACCTTC.

V gene TRBV18 combines with J gene TRBJ2-3; TRBD2 might be the D (6 bases). This CDR3 contains 17 residues. The ends were cut back, 1 base at V and 8 bases at J, with 22 bases in the middle. Looked up from germline, CDR1 is KGHSH and CDR2 is LQKENI. CDR3: CASSPLSGTATKPTQYF. CDR3 bases: TGTGCCAGCTCACCACTCTCCGGGACTGCAACGAAGCCTACGCAGTATTTT.

The chain carries TRBV6-6 and TRBJ2-3, with TRBD1 as a possible D gene (5 bases). Trimming pared 0 bases from V and 1 base from J, leaving 5 bases between. The CDR3 is made up of 14 amino acids. Looked up from germline, CDR1 is MNHNY and CDR2 is SVGAGI (reference sequence). The CDR3 region has the DNA TGTGCCAGCAGTTACTCCAGGGGCACAGATACGCAGTATTTT. It codes for CASSYSRGTDTQYF.

The chain combines TRBV18 with TRBJ1-2; D gene ambiguous. Per germline, CDR1 KGHSH and CDR2 LQKENI. Trimming pared 5 bases from V and 4 bases from J, leaving 8 bases between. This CDR3 region has 12 residues. The CDR3 region is CASSGFSYGYTF. In DNA form, the CDR3 reads TGTGCCAGCTCAGGGTTTAGCTATGGCTACACCTTC.

A few counts support this clone. The J gene is TRBJ2-7, the V gene TRBV29-1; 10 bases agree with TRBD1. After removal of 6 bases from V and 1 base from J, the junction contained 6 bases not matched to a gene. Germline-derived CDR1 and CDR2 are SQVTM and ANQGSEA. The length of the CDR3 is 14 residues. CDR3 DNA sequence: TGCAGCGTCTTGGGACAGGGGACATCCTACGAGCAGTACTTC. It codes for CSVLGQGTSYEQYF.

The chain links TRBV9 to TRBJ2-7, with TRBD2 matching 10 bases. The CDR3 consists of 15 residues. The V segment lost 4 bases and the J segment 3 bases; nucleotides outside the gene matches: 7. CDR1 is SGDLS, CDR2 YYNGEE, per germline. The CDR3 nucleotides are TGTGCCAGCAGCCCCGGGACTAGCGAGGGCTACGAGCAGTACTTC. Its protein is CASSPGTSEGYEQYF.

The rearrangement uses TRBV7-2 and TRBJ2-7; D not resolved. The CDR3 is made up of 14 amino acids. V was clipped by 3 bases and J by 5 bases, with 14 bases between them. Germline loops: CDR1 SGHTA, CDR2 FQGNSA. The CDR3 nucleotides read TGTGCCAGCAGCTTGGCGTGGCAATTGGACGAGCAGTACTTC. Its protein product is CASSLAWQLDEQYF.

The V and J genes are TRBV2 and TRBJ2-7, with a possible D match to TRBD2 (6 bases). Trimming stripped 1 base from V and 3 bases from J, with 10 bases between. The CDR3 extends over 14 amino acids. CDR1 and CDR2 (germline): SNHLY, FYNNEI. The CDR3 here is CASSEVRDVYEQYF. For the CDR3, the DNA is TGTGCCAGCAGTGAAGTGCGGGACGTCTACGAGCAGTACTTC.

This clone was counted only a few times. The chain joins TRBV6-5 to TRBJ2-7; D remains ambiguous. CDR1 is MNHEY and CDR2 is SVGAGI in the germline V gene. V lost 2 bases to trimming and J lost 0 bases, with 14 bases between them. The CDR3 loop spans 16 amino acids. CDR3 region: CASSYDLDATSYEQYF. In nucleotides, the CDR3 is TGTGCCAGCAGTTACGACTTAGACGCGACCTCCTACGAGCAGTACTTC.

The CDR3 sequence: CASSPQLSSYEQYF. Here the CDR3 DNA reads TGTGCCAGCTCACCACAGCTAAGCTCCTACGAGCAGTACTTC. The chain recombines TRBV18 with TRBJ2-7, with D unclear. The CDR3 is 14 amino acids. The V end lost 1 base, the J end lost 0 bases, and 7 bases lay between the germline ends. Germline V gene lookup returns CDR1 KGHSH and CDR2 LQKENI.